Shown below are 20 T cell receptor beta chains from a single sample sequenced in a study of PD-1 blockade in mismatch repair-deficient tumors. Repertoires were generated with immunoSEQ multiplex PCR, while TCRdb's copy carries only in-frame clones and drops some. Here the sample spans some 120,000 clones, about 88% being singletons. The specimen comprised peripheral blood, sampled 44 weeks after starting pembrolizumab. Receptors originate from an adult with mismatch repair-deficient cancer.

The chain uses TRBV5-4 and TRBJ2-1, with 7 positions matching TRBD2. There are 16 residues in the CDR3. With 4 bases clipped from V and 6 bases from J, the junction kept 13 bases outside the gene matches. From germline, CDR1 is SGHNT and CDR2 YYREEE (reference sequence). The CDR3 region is CASSPPVRTRGNEQFF. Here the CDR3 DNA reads TGTGCCAGCAGCCCCCCGGTTCGGACTAGAGGCAATGAGCAGTTCTTC.

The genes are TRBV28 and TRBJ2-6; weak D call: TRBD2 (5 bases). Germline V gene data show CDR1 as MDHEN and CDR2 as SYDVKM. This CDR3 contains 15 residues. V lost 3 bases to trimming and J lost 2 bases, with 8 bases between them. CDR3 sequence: CASSLVRAGANVLTF. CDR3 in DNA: TGTGCCAGCAGTTTGGTGAGGGCTGGGGCCAACGTCCTGACTTTC.

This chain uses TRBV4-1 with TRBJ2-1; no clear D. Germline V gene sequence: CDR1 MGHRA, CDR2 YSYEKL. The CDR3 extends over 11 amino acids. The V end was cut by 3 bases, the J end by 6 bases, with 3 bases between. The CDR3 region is CASSQTNEQFF. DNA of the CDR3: TGCGCCAGCAGCCAGACCAATGAGCAGTTCTTC.

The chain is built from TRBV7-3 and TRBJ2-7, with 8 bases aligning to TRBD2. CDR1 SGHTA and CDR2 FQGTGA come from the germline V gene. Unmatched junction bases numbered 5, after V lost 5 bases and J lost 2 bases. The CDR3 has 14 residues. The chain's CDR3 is CASSPTGGAYEQYF. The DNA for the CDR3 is TGTGCCAGCAGCCCCACGGGGGGGGCCTACGAGCAGTACTTC.

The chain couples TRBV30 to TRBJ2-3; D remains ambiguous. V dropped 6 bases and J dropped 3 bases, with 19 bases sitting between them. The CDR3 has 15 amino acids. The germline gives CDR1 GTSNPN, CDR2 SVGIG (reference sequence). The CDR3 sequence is CACHPRAVGTDTQYF. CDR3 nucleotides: TGTGCCTGCCACCCTCGGGCTGTCGGAACAGATACGCAGTATTTT.

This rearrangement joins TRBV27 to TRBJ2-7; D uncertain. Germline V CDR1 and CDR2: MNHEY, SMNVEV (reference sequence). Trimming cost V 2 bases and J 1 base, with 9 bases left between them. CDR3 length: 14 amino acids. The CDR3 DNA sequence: TGTGCCAGCAGTTTAGGGTTAGGATCCTACGAGCAGTACTTC. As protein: CASSLGLGSYEQYF.

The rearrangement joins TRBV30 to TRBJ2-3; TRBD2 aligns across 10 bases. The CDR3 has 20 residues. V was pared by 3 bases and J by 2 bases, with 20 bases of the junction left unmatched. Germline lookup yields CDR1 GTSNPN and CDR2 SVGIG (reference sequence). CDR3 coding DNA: TGTGCCTGGAGGGGAATCAGGGCTAGCGGGAGCGGGGGGGACACAGATACGCAGTATTTT. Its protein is CAWRGIRASGSGGDTDTQYF.

The DNA of the CDR3 is TGTGCCAGCAGCAAACGCGGCCCGGTTGGGGACGGCTACACCTTC. Translated, it gives CASSKRGPVGDGYTF. The J gene is TRBJ1-2, the V gene TRBV21-1. TRBV21-1 is a known pseudogene. The CDR3 spans 15 residues.

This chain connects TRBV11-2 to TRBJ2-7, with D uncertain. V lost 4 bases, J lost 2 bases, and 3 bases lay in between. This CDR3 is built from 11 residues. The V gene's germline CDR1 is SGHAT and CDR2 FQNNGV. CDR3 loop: CASSSTYEQYF. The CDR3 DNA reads TGTGCCAGCAGCTCAACCTACGAGCAGTACTTC.

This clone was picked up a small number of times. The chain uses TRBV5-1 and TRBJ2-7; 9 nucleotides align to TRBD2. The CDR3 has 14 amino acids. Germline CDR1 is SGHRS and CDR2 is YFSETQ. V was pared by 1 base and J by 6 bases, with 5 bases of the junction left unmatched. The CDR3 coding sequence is TGCGCCAGCAGCTTGAGGCGGGAGGGCCTCGAGCAGTACTTC. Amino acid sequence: CASSLRREGLEQYF.

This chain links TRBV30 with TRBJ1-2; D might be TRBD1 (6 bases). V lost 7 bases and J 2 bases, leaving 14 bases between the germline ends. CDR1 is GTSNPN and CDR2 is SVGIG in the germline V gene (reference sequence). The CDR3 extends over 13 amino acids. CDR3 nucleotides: TGTGCCTCCTCAGGGGATAGAAACTATGGCTACACCTTC. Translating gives CASSGDRNYGYTF.

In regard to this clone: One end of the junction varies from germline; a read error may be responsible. As DNA, the CDR3 is TGTGCTAGCAGCTCAGGGAACGAGGGCGAGCAGTACTTC. Its translation: CASSSGNEGEQYF. The rearrangement joins TRBV7-7 to TRBJ2-7; D could derive from TRBD1 or TRBD2 (5 bases each). CDR1 SSHAT and CDR2 FNYEAQ come from the germline V gene (reference sequence). The CDR3 has 13 residues.

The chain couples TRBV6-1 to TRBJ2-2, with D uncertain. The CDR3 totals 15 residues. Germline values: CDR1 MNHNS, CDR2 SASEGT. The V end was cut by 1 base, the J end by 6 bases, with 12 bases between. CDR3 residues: CASSEDAAAPGELFF. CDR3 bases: TGTGCCAGCAGTGAAGACGCGGCGGCCCCCGGGGAGCTGTTTTTT.

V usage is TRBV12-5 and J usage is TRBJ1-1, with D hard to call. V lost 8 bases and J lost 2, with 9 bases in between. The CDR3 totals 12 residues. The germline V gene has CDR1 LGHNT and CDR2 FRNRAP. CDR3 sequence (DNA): TGTGCTAGTATCCACGGTAACACTGAAGCTTTCTTT. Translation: CASIHGNTEAFF.

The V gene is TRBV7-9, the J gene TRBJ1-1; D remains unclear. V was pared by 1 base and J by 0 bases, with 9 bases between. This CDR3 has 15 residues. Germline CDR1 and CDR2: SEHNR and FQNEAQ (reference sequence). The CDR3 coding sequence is TGTGCCAGCAGCTTAGAGGCAGGAATGAACACTGAAGCTTTCTTT. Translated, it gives CASSLEAGMNTEAFF.

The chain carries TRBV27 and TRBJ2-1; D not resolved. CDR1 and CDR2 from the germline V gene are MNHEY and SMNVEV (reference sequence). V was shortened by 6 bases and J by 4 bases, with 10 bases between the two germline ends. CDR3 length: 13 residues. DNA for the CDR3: TGTGCCAGCAGATCCCTGGGGTACAATGAGCAGTTCTTC. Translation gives CASRSLGYNEQFF.

In DNA form, the CDR3 reads TGTGCCAGCAGTTACCCTGATAGGGGGACGGAAGAGACCCAGTACTTC. Its protein product is CASSYPDRGTEETQYF. This chain connects TRBV6-6 to TRBJ2-5, with a possible D match to TRBD1 (6 bases). Germline CDR1 and CDR2: MNHNY and SVGAGI (reference sequence). This CDR3 is 16 amino acids long. Trimming cost V 2 bases and J 3 bases, with 16 bases left between them.

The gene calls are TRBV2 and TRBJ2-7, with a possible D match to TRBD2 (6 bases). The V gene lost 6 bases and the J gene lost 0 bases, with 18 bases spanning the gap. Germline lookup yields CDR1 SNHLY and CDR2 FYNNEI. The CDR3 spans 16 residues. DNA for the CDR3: TGTGCCAGCAGCGCAGGACTACGCGGGGCCTCCTACGAGCAGTACTTC. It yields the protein CASSAGLRGASYEQYF.

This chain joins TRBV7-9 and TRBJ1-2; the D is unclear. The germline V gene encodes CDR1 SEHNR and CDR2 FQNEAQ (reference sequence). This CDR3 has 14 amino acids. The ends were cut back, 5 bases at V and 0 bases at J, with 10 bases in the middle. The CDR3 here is CASSPLSPNYGYTF. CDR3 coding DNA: TGTGCCAGCAGCCCCCTATCTCCTAACTATGGCTACACCTTC.

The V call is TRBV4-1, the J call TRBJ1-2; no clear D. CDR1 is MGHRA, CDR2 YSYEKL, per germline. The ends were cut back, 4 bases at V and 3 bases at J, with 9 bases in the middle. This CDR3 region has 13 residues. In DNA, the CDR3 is TGCGCCAGCAGCCGCTGGGATCACTATGGCTACACCTTC. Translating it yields CASSRWDHYGYTF.